These T cell receptor beta chains were read from a single sample in a study of CD8 T cells in Susac syndrome. One entry per CDR3 protein, called by TCRdb with MiXCR from the immunoSEQ multiplex PCR reads. The sample consists of 170,000 or so distinct CDR3 sequences, approximately 94% of them appearing once. What was sequenced was CD4+ T cells from PBMCs. These receptors came from a human donor with multiple sclerosis. The CDR3 runs from the conserved cysteine through the conserved F or W. The order of the fields is D gene, J gene, V gene, CDR3 protein, CDR3 DNA. D genes are given only for firm matches.

D: TRBD1
J: TRBJ1-1
V: TRBV29-1
CDR3: CSVEGQFNTEAFF
DNA: TGCAGCGTTGAGGGACAGTTTAACACTGAAGCTTTCTTT

D: TRBD1
J: TRBJ2-5
V: TRBV6-2/TRBV6-3
CDR3: CASSYVQGPGTQYF
DNA: TGTGCCAGCAGTTACGTACAGGGGCCCGGGACCCAGTACTTC

D: -
J: TRBJ1-4
V: TRBV2
CDR3: CASSVRGPSNEKLFF
DNA: TGTGCCAGCTCCGTGCGGGGACCGTCTAATGAAAAACTGTTTTTT

D: TRBD2
J: TRBJ2-1
V: TRBV6-2/TRBV6-3
CDR3: CASSRWLADGNEQFF
DNA: TGTGCCAGCAGTCGGTGGCTAGCGGATGGCAATGAGCAGTTCTTC

D: -
J: TRBJ2-2
V: TRBV2
CDR3: CASSEDSGELFF
DNA: TGTGCCAGCAGTGAGGACAGCGGGGAGCTGTTTTTT

D: TRBD1
J: TRBJ1-2
V: TRBV12-3/TRBV12-4
CDR3: CASSPPGQGSGYTF
DNA: TGTGCCAGCAGTCCTCCGGGACAGGGGTCTGGCTACACCTTC

D: -
J: TRBJ2-7
V: TRBV6-6
CDR3: CASSLYPEKYEQYF
DNA: TGTGCCAGCAGTCTTTACCCCGAGAAGTACGAGCAGTACTTC

D: -
J: TRBJ1-5
V: TRBV12-3/TRBV12-4
CDR3: CASSSTGISNQPQHF
DNA: TGTGCCAGCAGTTCCACGGGGATTAGCAATCAGCCCCAGCATTTT

D: -
J: TRBJ1-5
V: TRBV18
CDR3: CASSTGNSNQPQHF
DNA: TGTGCCAGCTCAACGGGTAATAGCAATCAGCCCCAGCATTTT

D: -
J: TRBJ1-5
V: TRBV20-1
CDR3: CSARGALTDLSNQPQHF
DNA: TGCAGTGCTAGAGGCGCGCTGACAGACCTTAGCAATCAGCCCCAGCATTTT

D: TRBD1
J: TRBJ2-1
V: TRBV29-1
CDR3: CSVPILTGMDEQFF
DNA: TGCAGCGTCCCCATATTGACAGGGATGGATGAGCAGTTCTTC